Included here is one T cell receptor (beta chain) sequence, with context. Libraries were prepared by immunoSEQ multiplex PCR; TCRdb keeps only in-frame clonotypes and omits some of them. The sample consists of some 330,000 clones, approximately 84% of them appearing once. This entry is derived from a study of blood T cell repertoires in COVID-19. This CDR3 comprises 16 residues. The germline V gene encodes CDR1 LNHDA and CDR2 SQIVND (reference sequence). The germline V and J ends were trimmed by 1 base and 0 bases, with 10 bases remaining between them. The source is a man between 25 and 39 years old who had recovered from COVID-19. V and J are TRBV19 and TRBJ1-3; D gene uncertain. Sequencing was done on a sample of PBMCs or T cells enriched from blood (not recorded which). In DNA form, the CDR3 reads TGTGCCAGTAGTATAGGCGGAAGCCGCTCTGGAAACACCATATATTTT. It is translated as CASSIGGSRSGNTIYF.